Below, one T cell receptor beta chain is given with its context. The antigen is unknown. This sample is part of a study of T cell repertoires in cytomegalovirus infection. Whole-study context: The authors used CMV epitopes that were HLA-C-restricted (recently identified) and HLA-B-restricted (well studied). CMV infection plus the matching HLA type was flagged by public TCR beta signatures. General study points: Carriers of CMV and the relevant HLA type were discriminated by public TCR beta frequency. CMV-specific TCR beta clonotypes restricted by HLA-C were the ones dominating the ex vivo response.

CDR3 length equals 15 residues. CDR1 and CDR2 from the germline V gene are LNHDA and SQIVND (reference sequence). V lost 4 bases and J 3 bases, leaving 15 bases between the germline ends. Each CDR3 protein is one row after TCRdb ran MiXCR on the reads. The sample consists of about half a million distinct CDR3 sequences, 30% to 40% of them appearing once. This rearrangement joins TRBV19 to TRBJ1-1, with TRBD1 as a possible D gene (6 bases). Sequencing was performed on cultured PBMCs, taken from culture after CMV antigen stimulation. The source of this sequence is a human donor in good health (CMV status not recorded). Some clones in this sample may be carry-over from other donors' samples. The CDR3 region is CASSTRTVFDTEAFF. The CDR3 nucleotides are TGTGCCAGTAGTACTCGGACAGTGTTTGACACTGAAGCTTTCTTT.